The next 22 T cell receptor beta chains were all read from a single sample in a study of shared clonotypes between healthy human individuals. The table came from immunoSEQ multiplex PCR; TCRdb's copy has only in-frame clones and leaves some out. The data hold some 2.3 million clones, with 80% to 95% observed a single time. The sample taken for sequencing was naive CD4+ T cells from PBMCs. Noted subset: CD45RA+ positively selected. The receptors here all came from a man in his late teens or twenties in good health. Some clones in this sample may be carry-over from other donors' samples.

V is TRBV27 and J is TRBJ2-2, with D perhaps TRBD2 (5 bases). The CDR3 extends over 14 amino acids. From germline, CDR1 is MNHEY and CDR2 SMNVEV (reference sequence). Deletions cut 3 bases from V and 6 bases from J, with 11 bases between. CDR3: CASSFGVGAGELFF. CDR3 coding DNA: TGTGCCAGCAGTTTCGGGGTCGGGGCCGGGGAGCTGTTTTTT.

This chain links TRBV11-3 with TRBJ2-2; 8 bases align to TRBD1. The J segment lost 2 bases and the V segment lost 5 bases, leaving 4 bases of the junction unmatched. CDR3 length equals 15 residues. Germline V gene sequence: CDR1 SGHNT, CDR2 YENEEA. CDR3 sequence reads: CASSQGQVNTGELFF. For the CDR3, the DNA is TGTGCCAGCAGCCAGGGACAGGTTAACACCGGGGAGCTGTTTTTT. Variable domain in full (rest from reference TRBV11-3 and TRBJ2-2): EAGVVQSPRYKIIEKKQPVAFWCNPISGHNTLYWYLQNLGQGPELLIRYENEEAVDDSQLPKDRFSAERLKGVDSTLKIQPAELGDSAVYLCASSQGQVNTGELFFGEGSRLTVL.

This chain connects TRBV6-1 to TRBJ1-2, with D hard to call. The CDR3 is 13 residues long. Germline CDR1 MNHNS, CDR2 SASEGT. Trimming shortened V by 3 bases and J by 4 bases, and 9 bases separated the two germline ends. The CDR3 loop reads CASSDTRGYGYTF. DNA for the CDR3: TGTGCCAGCAGTGATACGCGCGGCTATGGCTACACCTTC.

The V and J genes are TRBV2 and TRBJ2-1; 14 nucleotides line up with TRBD2. The CDR3 consists of 14 residues. Per the germline V gene, CDR1 is SNHLY and CDR2 is FYNNEI. Trimming took 2 bases from V and 12 from J; bases not matched to a gene: 3. The CDR3 region has the DNA TGTGCCAGCAGTGAACTAGGACTAGCGGGAGGGCAGTTCTTC. It translates to CASSELGLAGGQFF.

CDR3 in amino acids: CASSPGGTGSFGELFF. In nucleotides, the CDR3 is TGTGCCAGCAGCCCTGGCGGGACAGGGTCGTTCGGGGAGCTGTTTTTT. The chain links TRBV5-4 to TRBJ2-2; 9 nucleotides line up with TRBD1. Germline CDR1 and CDR2: SGHNT and YYREEE (reference sequence). The junction had 11 bases not matched to a gene; V was cut back by 4 bases and J by 7 bases. The CDR3 totals 16 residues.

The chain links TRBV20-1 to TRBJ2-1, with a possible D match to TRBD1 (5 bases). CDR3 length: 11 amino acids. Trimming took 2 bases from V and 12 from J, leaving 11 bases between them. Per the germline V gene, CDR1 is DFQATT and CDR2 is SNEGSKA (reference sequence). CDR3 region: CSARTDIRQFF. The CDR3 DNA follows: TGCAGTGCTAGAACGGACATACGGCAGTTCTTC.

The count of this clone is one. V is TRBV28 and J is TRBJ1-1; D is uncertain. V lost 4 bases, J lost 1 base, and 13 bases lay in between. The CDR3 length is 15 residues. The germline V gene has CDR1 MDHEN and CDR2 SYDVKM. The CDR3 here is CASSSVTPGNTEAFF. The CDR3 DNA reads TGTGCCAGCAGTTCGGTTACCCCTGGGAACACTGAAGCTTTCTTT.

The chain combines TRBV7-3 with TRBJ1-3; weak D call: TRBD1 (6 bases). The V end lost 3 bases, the J end lost 0 bases, and 9 bases lay between the germline ends. The CDR3 covers 15 residues. CDR1 is SGHTA, CDR2 FQGTGA, per germline. CDR3 in amino acids: CASSLGTHSGNTIYF. CDR3 sequence (DNA): TGTGCCAGCAGCTTGGGGACACACTCTGGAAACACCATATATTTT.

The chain has TRBV10-1 and TRBJ2-3; D gene unclear. The V end lost 4 bases, the J end lost 1 base, and 3 bases lay between the germline ends. Per germline, CDR1 WNHNN and CDR2 SYGVQD (reference sequence). The CDR3 length is 12 residues. The CDR3 DNA follows: TGCGCCAGCAGTGGTGGCACAGATACGCAGTATTTT. Amino acids: CASSGGTDTQYF.

V gene TRBV7-9 combines with J gene TRBJ1-3; the D is unclear. The CDR3 is 15 residues long. V gave up 3 bases and J gave up 0 bases, with 9 bases separating them. Per the germline V gene, CDR1 is SEHNR and CDR2 is FQNEAQ (reference sequence). In nucleotides, the CDR3 is TGTGCCAGCAGCTTTCGTAGTGACTCTGGAAACACCATATATTTT. Translated, it gives CASSFRSDSGNTIYF.

The genes are TRBV28 and TRBJ1-5, with a tentative D call TRBD1 (5 bases). The CDR3 runs 16 residues. Trimming left V 4 bases short and J 3 bases short, with 16 bases between. From germline, CDR1 is MDHEN and CDR2 SYDVKM. CDR3 nucleotide sequence: TGTGCCAGCAGTTCCTCGTCCCCAGGGATCAATCAGCCCCAGCATTTT. It is translated as CASSSSSPGINQPQHF.

The J gene is TRBJ1-4, the V gene TRBV28; 7 nucleotides line up with TRBD1. The CDR3 length is 16 residues. Per the germline V gene, CDR1 is MDHEN and CDR2 is SYDVKM. V lost 3 bases, J lost 2 bases, and 6 bases stayed unmatched. The CDR3 DNA is TGTGCCAGCAGTTTCGCGCGGGACAGTACTAATGAAAAACTGTTTTTT. As protein: CASSFARDSTNEKLFF.

This sequence joins TRBV18 and TRBJ1-1, with D possibly being TRBD1 (6 bases). This CDR3 is built from 15 residues. Per the germline V gene, CDR1 is KGHSH and CDR2 is LQKENI. Trimming stripped 5 bases from V and 2 bases from J, with 15 bases between. The CDR3, as DNA: TGTGCCAGCTCAACCGGTCAGGGGTTTAACACTGAAGCTTTCTTT. Its protein product is CASSTGQGFNTEAFF.

The CDR3 region is CAISESAEDGYTF. In DNA, the CDR3 is TGTGCCATCAGTGAGTCGGCGGAGGATGGCTACACCTTC. The rearrangement joins TRBV10-3 to TRBJ1-2; D ambiguous. Trimming left V 0 bases short and J 6 bases short, with 8 bases between. The CDR3 sequence is 13 residues long. Germline loops: CDR1 ENHRY, CDR2 SYGVKD.

DNA for the CDR3: TGTGCCAGCAGTGACGGACCGGGACTCTTTTCATTGGGGAGGGAAGCTTTCTTT. As protein: CASSDGPGLFSLGREAFF. This chain links TRBV6-1 with TRBJ1-1; a weak D match, TRBD1 (5 bases). Germline V gene lookup returns CDR1 MNHNS and CDR2 SASEGT. Trimming shortened V by 3 bases and J by 8 bases, and 28 bases separated the two germline ends. The CDR3 has 18 amino acids.

The chain carries TRBV9 and TRBJ1-1; D remains ambiguous. The CDR3 length is 12 residues. Deletions cut 4 bases from V and 7 bases from J, with 11 bases between. The germline V gene has CDR1 SGDLS and CDR2 YYNGEE. Here the CDR3 reads CASSPLSNEAFF. The CDR3 DNA is TGTGCCAGCAGCCCCCTTAGCAATGAAGCTTTCTTT.

The V call is TRBV30, the J call TRBJ2-7, with TRBD2 identical over 12 bases. CDR1 GTSNPN and CDR2 SVGIG come from the germline V gene (reference sequence). This CDR3 region has 13 residues. V trimming: 3 bases; J trimming: 5 bases; junction bases outside the gene matches: 2. CDR3 nucleotides: TGTGCCTGGAGACTAGCGGGAGGCCACGAGCAGTACTTC. Translating it yields CAWRLAGGHEQYF.

The genes are TRBV6-5 and TRBJ2-5; tentative D call: TRBD2 (7 bases). The CDR3 is 15 residues long. CDR1 and CDR2 (germline): MNHEY, SVGAGI. V lost 6 bases and J lost 5, with 19 bases in between. CDR3 amino acids: CASRTGGAGTETQYF. In DNA, the CDR3 is TGTGCCAGCAGGACGGGGGGCGCGGGTACGGAGACCCAGTACTTC.

V gene TRBV5-6 combines with J gene TRBJ2-1; D remains ambiguous. The CDR3 consists of 14 residues. V was cut by 4 bases and J by 0 bases, with 8 bases left in between. Germline V CDR1 and CDR2: SGHDT, YYEEEE. The CDR3 DNA reads TGTGCCAGCAGCGCTTTGTCCTCCTACAATGAGCAGTTCTTC. It translates to CASSALSSYNEQFF.

Concerning this clone itself: Other DNA sequences of this sample code for an identical CDR3. The J gene is TRBJ2-5, the V gene TRBV18, with TRBD1 identical over 7 bases. Germline CDR1 and CDR2: KGHSH and LQKENI. The CDR3 covers 15 residues. Losses at the gene ends were 0 bases for V and 3 bases for J; bases not matched to a gene: 4. In DNA form, the CDR3 reads TGTGCCAGCTCACCACCGAGGACAGGAGAAGAGACCCAGTACTTC. This gives the protein CASSPPRTGEETQYF.

This sequence joins TRBV13 and TRBJ1-5, with 8 bases lining up with TRBD1. CDR3 length equals 16 residues. Trimming cost V 10 bases and J 0 bases; bases outside gene matches: 11. CDR1 and CDR2 from the germline V gene are PRHDT and FYEKMQ (reference sequence). CDR3 nucleotide sequence: TGTGCCAACAAAGGACAGGGTTACAATAGCAATCAGCCCCAGCATTTT. Its protein is CANKGQGYNSNQPQHF.

The CDR3 is CASSAGPLKETQYF. The CDR3 DNA follows: TGTGCCAGCAGCGCGGGCCCCCTAAAAGAGACCCAGTACTTC. The chain has TRBV9 and TRBJ2-5, with unresolved D. V lost 3 bases and J 3 bases, leaving 12 bases between the germline ends. This CDR3 region has 14 residues. Germline V lookup: CDR1 SGDLS, CDR2 YYNGEE. The variable domain in full, completed from reference TRBV9 and TRBJ2-5, reads DSGVTQTPKHLITATGQRVTLRCSPRSGDLSVYWYQQSLDQGLQFLIQYYNGEERAKGNILERFSAQQFPDLHSELNLSSLELGDSALYFCASSAGPLKETQYFGPGTRLLVL.